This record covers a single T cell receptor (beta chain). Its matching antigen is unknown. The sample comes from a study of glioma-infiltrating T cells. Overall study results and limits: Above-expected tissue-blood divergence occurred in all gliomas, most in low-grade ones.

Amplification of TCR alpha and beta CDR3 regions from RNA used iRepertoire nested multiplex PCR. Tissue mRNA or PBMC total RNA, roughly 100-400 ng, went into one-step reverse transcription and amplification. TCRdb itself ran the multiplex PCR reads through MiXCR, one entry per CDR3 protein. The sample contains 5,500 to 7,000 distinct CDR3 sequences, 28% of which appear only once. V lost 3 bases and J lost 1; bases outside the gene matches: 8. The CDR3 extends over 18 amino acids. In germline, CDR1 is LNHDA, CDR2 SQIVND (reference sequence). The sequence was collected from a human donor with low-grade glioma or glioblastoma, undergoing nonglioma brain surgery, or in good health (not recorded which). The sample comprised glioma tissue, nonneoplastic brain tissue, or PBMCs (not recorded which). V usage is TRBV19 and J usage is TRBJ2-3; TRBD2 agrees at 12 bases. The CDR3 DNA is TGTGCCAGTAGTATGACTAGCGGGGGACTCTTTGGCACAGATACGCAGTATTTT. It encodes CASSMTSGGLFGTDTQYF.